The source of this T cell receptor beta chain is a study of T-cell memory formation after mild COVID-19 (TCRdb year 2021). Study-level background: TCR sequence clusters from the two donors were found to be largely donor specific. T-cell clones expanding and contracting after mild COVID-19 in two donors were tracked by longitudinal TCRalpha and TCRbeta repertoire sequencing. Two young, previously healthy adult volunteers made up the cohort, one male and one female. Findings and caveats that apply to the study as a whole: Only a couple of mild cases were covered by the study, and larger cohorts that include severe cases with pre-infection samples were considered necessary. Clones that contracted from day 15 to 85 showed balanced CD4/CD8 phenotypes, whereas a second wave of clones that expanded from day 15 to 37 leaned towards CD4+. SARS-CoV-2 specificity was not confirmed for the second-wave clones peaking on day 37. Contracting CD4+ clones appeared mostly in the CM and EM memory subsets, whereas CD8+ clones were enriched in EMRA. Some responding clones were found in pre-infection memory, which suggests that pre-existing cross-reactive memory T cells took part in the SARS-CoV-2 response.

There are 15 amino acids in the CDR3, from cysteine to phenylalanine inclusive. The sequence is cut down to CDR3 DNA, 45 bases in frame from base 1. CDR1 and CDR2, per the germline V gene (reference sequence), are DFQATT and SNEGSKA. Cut back by 6 bases and 4 bases, the V and J ends lie 22 bases apart. Ficoll-Paque density gradient centrifugation was the method used to isolate PBMCs. Sequencing was carried out with an Illumina NovaSeq 6000. Using 5'RACE with constant-segment primers, TCRalpha and TCRbeta cDNA libraries were constructed, with sample barcodes and unique molecular identifiers added in the process. RNA was extracted from every sample with Trizol reagent. Libraries were amplified in two PCR steps, with a second sample barcode and Illumina TruSeq adapters added in the second step. The libraries were sequenced on an Illumina NovaSeq using 2 x 150 bp paired-end reads. The paper's data handling went like this. The reads were demultiplexed and collapsed into UMI-guided consensus sequences using migec v1.2.7. Using mixcr v2.1.11, the UMI consensuses were aligned to TRA and TRB V and J templates and assembled into clonotypes. Clonotypes were classified as expanded or contracted when called significant by both edgeR and NoisET, with noise models trained on biological replicates. edgeR calls used a false discovery rate-adjusted p below 0.01 and a log2 fold-change threshold of 1. PCA with hierarchical clustering of max-normalized trajectories of the 1000 most abundant clonotypes was used as exploratory dynamics analysis. Separately sequenced CD4+ and CD8+ repertoires were used to assign the CD4 or CD8 phenotype of responding clones. TCRdb handled the public reads itself, with Q25 trimming in fastp and clone calling in MiXCR, and kept productive beta chains. Each entry is one CDR3 protein sequence, shown with its most common DNA and genes. TCRdb, not the original authors, processed these V and J calls. Here the sample has under 110,000 distinct CDR3 sequences; approximately 17% occur a single time. The ten largest clones capture 25% to 30% of the sample.

This clonotype was counted only a few times. Its antigen target is currently unknown. Base qualities were left out, and no much larger clone turns up one base away. Rearrangement joined TRBV20-1 to TRBJ2-7; the D gene assignment is ambiguous. This TCR was sampled from an adult woman who had mild COVID-19 (a few samples of this study predate the infection). The sample titles of this study are shuffled in the database, so cell type and time point are left out; the donor was told from shared clones. The specimen was PBMCs or a T cell subset sorted from them (not recorded which). The nucleotide sequence reads as follows: TGCAGTGCCCCCGGACCACTGCGATCACGTTACGAGCAGTACTTC. This sequence encodes CSAPGPLRSRYEQYF.